This T cell receptor (beta chain) was recorded in a study of CD8+CD57+ T cells in acquired aplastic anemia. Germline assignment: CDR1 SGHTA and CDR2 FQGNSA. V gave up 6 bases and J gave up 4 bases, with 8 bases separating them. The CDR3 is made up of 12 amino acids. Using genomic DNA as the template, TCR beta VDJ and CDR3 profiling was carried out. One entry per CDR3 protein results from TCRdb running MiXCR on the reads. The top ten clones hold 3% to 5% of a sample with hundreds of thousands of distinct CDR3 sequences, under 80% of them seen once. The sequencing input was sorted CD4+, CD8+, or CD8+CD57+ T cells (not recorded which) from PBMCs. The chain links TRBV7-2 to TRBJ2-3; unclear D gene. The clonotype comes from a human donor in good health, serving as a control. The CDR3 nucleotides are TGTGCCAGCAGAAACAGCCCAGATACGCAGTATTTT. Its protein is CASRNSPDTQYF.